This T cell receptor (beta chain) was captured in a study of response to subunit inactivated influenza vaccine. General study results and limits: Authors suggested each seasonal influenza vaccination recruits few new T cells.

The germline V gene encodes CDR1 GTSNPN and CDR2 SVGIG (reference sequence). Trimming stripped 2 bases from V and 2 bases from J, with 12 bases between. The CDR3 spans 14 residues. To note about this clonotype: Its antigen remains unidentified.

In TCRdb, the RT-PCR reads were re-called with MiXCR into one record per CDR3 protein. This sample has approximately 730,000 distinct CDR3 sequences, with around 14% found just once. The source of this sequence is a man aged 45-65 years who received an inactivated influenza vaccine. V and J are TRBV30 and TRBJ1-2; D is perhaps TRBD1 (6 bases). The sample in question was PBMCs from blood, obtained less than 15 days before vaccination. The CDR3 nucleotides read TGTGCCTGGAGTACAGGGCCCTTCAACTATGGCTACACCTTC. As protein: CAWSTGPFNYGYTF. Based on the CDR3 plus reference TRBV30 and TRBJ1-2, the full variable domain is SQTIHQWPATLVQPVGSPLSLECTVEGTSNPNLYWYRQAAGRGLQLLFYSVGIGQISSEVPQNLSASRPQDRQFILSSKKLLLSDSGFYLCAWSTGPFNYGYTFGSGTRLTVV.